Below, 26 T cell receptor beta chains from the same sample are listed, as sequenced in a study of OX40 agonist ivuxolimab in advanced cancers. This table comes from immunoSEQ multiplex PCR, and its TCRdb copy is limited to in-frame clones, with some not included. The table has some 97,000 clones, 90% seen once. The sample was CD4+ or CD8+ T cells sorted from blood, taken in a trial of the OX40 agonist ivuxolimab. The receptors originated from an adult with an advanced solid tumor such as melanoma, head and neck, liver or kidney cancer.

The J gene is TRBJ1-5, the V gene TRBV21-1; the D call in the table, TRBD1, was not verified against the DNA. TRBV21-1 is described as a pseudogene. The length of the CDR3 is 22 residues. As DNA, the CDR3 is TGTGCCAGCCTCCCGGGCAGGGGAAGCCCGCCAGACACTCGTTATAGCAATCAGCCCCAGCATTTT. The encoded protein is CASLPGRGSPPDTRYSNQPQHF.

The CDR3 region has the DNA TGTGCCAGCACCGTGGGGCAAGTCGGTGAAGCTTTCTTT. It yields the protein CASTVGQVGEAFF. The V and J genes are TRBV9 and TRBJ1-1; a weak D match, TRBD1 (5 bases). The CDR3 covers 13 residues. V lost 6 bases to trimming and J lost 7 bases, with 16 bases between them. The germline V gene encodes CDR1 SGDLS and CDR2 YYNGEE.

This chain joins TRBV5-1 and TRBJ1-4, with D perhaps TRBD1 (6 bases). The V end lost 5 bases, the J end lost 4 bases, and 18 bases lay between the germline ends. This CDR3 region has 16 residues. Germline V gene lookup returns CDR1 SGHRS and CDR2 YFSETQ. CDR3 protein: CASSSGTGQINEKLFF. The CDR3 DNA reads as TGCGCCAGCAGTTCCGGAACTGGACAGATTAATGAAAAACTGTTTTTT.

The genes are TRBV10-3 and TRBJ2-5; D may be TRBD1 (6 bases). Germline lookup yields CDR1 ENHRY and CDR2 SYGVKD. The CDR3 length is 11 residues. The chain's CDR3 is CATGGGETQYF. The CDR3 nucleotides are TGTGCAACTGGGGGCGGGGAGACCCAGTACTTC.

This rearrangement joins TRBV5-1 to TRBJ1-1; 8 bases are shared with TRBD1. V shed 0 bases and J 4 bases; nucleotides not matched to a gene: 5. The CDR3 runs 15 residues. In germline, CDR1 is SGHRS, CDR2 YFSETQ. CDR3 DNA: TGCGCCAGCAGCTTGGAAGGACAGGGTCTCACTGAAGCTTTCTTT. Its protein is CASSLEGQGLTEAFF.

The V and J genes are TRBV30 and TRBJ2-5; D tentatively reads TRBD1 or TRBD2 (5 bases each). V shed 2 bases and J shed 11 bases, with 18 bases lying between them. This CDR3 contains 13 residues. The germline CDR1 and CDR2 sequences are GTSNPN and SVGIG (reference sequence). The DNA for the CDR3 is TGTGCCTGGAGTCATCCCAGGGAGAGCAAGCAGTACTTC. The encoded protein is CAWSHPRESKQYF.

The V call is TRBV6-1, the J call TRBJ1-2, with TRBD1 as a possible D gene (5 bases). V lost 2 bases to trimming and J lost 8 bases, with 15 bases between them. The CDR3 length is 14 residues. The germline V gene has CDR1 MNHNS and CDR2 SASEGT. Here the CDR3 reads CASSEQQGVGGYTF. The DNA of the CDR3 is TGTGCCAGCAGTGAACAGCAAGGGGTGGGCGGCTACACCTTC.

This clone was detected only once. J is TRBJ2-7 and V is TRBV15; maybe TRBD2 (6 bases). Trimming cost V 4 bases and J 2 bases, with 12 bases left between them. This CDR3 is 14 amino acids long. Germline V lookup: CDR1 LNHNV, CDR2 YYDKDF (reference sequence). CDR3 bases: TGTGCCACCAGCACAGAACGGGGGACCTACGAGCAGTACTTC. This encodes CATSTERGTYEQYF. The entire variable domain, with the rest obtained from reference TRBV15 and TRBJ2-7, is as follows: DAMVIQNPRYQVTQFGKPVTLSCSQTLNHNVMYWYQQKSSQAPKLLFHYYDKDFNNEADTPDNFQSRRPNTSFCFLDIRSPGLGDTAMYLCATSTERGTYEQYFGPGTRLTVT.

The rearrangement links TRBV19 to TRBJ1-2, with no clear D. Trimming removed 4 bases from V and 2 bases from J, with 11 bases in between. From germline, CDR1 is LNHDA and CDR2 SQIVND (reference sequence). This CDR3 is built from 14 residues. The CDR3 protein is CASSTRTKNYGYTF. The CDR3 DNA is TGTGCCAGTAGTACCCGCACCAAGAACTATGGCTACACCTTC.

This chain uses TRBV5-1 with TRBJ2-2, with D hard to call. CDR3 length: 15 residues. V was shortened by 0 bases and J by 5 bases, with 11 bases between the two germline ends. Per germline, CDR1 SGHRS and CDR2 YFSETQ. DNA for the CDR3: TGCGCCAGCAGCTTGGGGTCTCGACGGACCGGGGAGCTGTTTTTT. As protein: CASSLGSRRTGELFF.

The chain employs TRBV6-6 and TRBJ2-1, with D perhaps given as TRBD1 or TRBD2 (5 bases each). Per germline, CDR1 MNHNY and CDR2 SVGAGI (reference sequence). This CDR3 has 16 amino acids. V gave up 6 bases and J gave up 7 bases, with 22 bases separating them. CDR3 sequence reads: CASSNPNRGEINEQFF. CDR3 bases: TGTGCCAGCAGCAACCCTAACAGAGGGGAAATAAATGAGCAGTTCTTC.

The chain recombines TRBV5-1 with TRBJ2-7; 11 nucleotides align to TRBD1. Germline values: CDR1 SGHRS, CDR2 YFSETQ. The CDR3 runs 15 residues. V was clipped by 4 bases and J by 3 bases; unmatched bases: 6. Here the CDR3 reads CASSPSGTGGYEQYF. DNA of the CDR3: TGCGCCAGCAGCCCATCAGGGACAGGGGGCTACGAGCAGTACTTC.

The J gene is TRBJ2-1, the V gene TRBV5-1; D may correspond to TRBD1 or TRBD2 (5 bases each). V lost 4 bases and J 10 bases, leaving 15 bases between the germline ends. The CDR3 covers 13 residues. Germline CDR1 and CDR2: SGHRS and YFSETQ. Here the CDR3 DNA reads TGCGCCAGCAGCCCGGGGACCCGCGGGGAGCAGTTCTTC. Residues: CASSPGTRGEQFF.

J is TRBJ1-4 and V is TRBV7-8, with D possibly TRBD1 on 5 matching bases. The CDR3 covers 17 residues. V was pared by 1 base and J by 6 bases, with 18 bases between. Germline V CDR1 and CDR2: SGHVS, FQNEAQ. CDR3 protein: CASSLEDLGGRYEKLFF. In DNA form, the CDR3 reads TGTGCCAGCAGCTTAGAGGACTTGGGGGGTCGTTATGAAAAACTGTTTTTT. Based on the CDR3 plus reference TRBV7-8 and TRBJ1-4, the full variable domain is GAGVSQSPRYKVAKRGQDVALRCDPISGHVSLFWYQQALGQGPEFLTYFQNEAQLDKSGLPSDRFFAERPEGSVSTLKIQRTQQEDSAVYLCASSLEDLGGRYEKLFFGSGTQLSVL.

This chain's CDR3 is CAWTREDEKLFF. The CDR3 bases are TGTGCCTGGACCCGGGAAGATGAAAAACTGTTTTTT. This sequence joins TRBV30 and TRBJ1-4, with D uncertain. The CDR3 covers 12 residues. CDR1 is GTSNPN and CDR2 is SVGIG in the germline V gene (reference sequence). Trimming took off 4 bases at V and 6 bases at J, with 9 bases between the two ends.

A note on this clone: An end of the junction does not agree with germline; a read error may underlie this. This rearrangement joins TRBV15 to TRBJ1-3; D might be TRBD1 (5 bases). CDR3 length: 17 amino acids. CDR1 and CDR2 from the germline V gene are LNHNV and YYDKDF (reference sequence). The CDR3 DNA sequence: TGTGCCGCCAGCAGAGATACGGAGACAGTCACTGGAAACACCATATATTTT. It yields the protein CAASRDTETVTGNTIYF. Variable domain in full (rest from reference TRBV15 and TRBJ1-3): DAMVIQNPRYQVTQFGKPVTLSCSQTLNHNVMYWYQQKSSQAPKLLFHYYDKDFNNEADTPDNFQSRRPNTSFCFLDIRSPGLGDTAMYLCAASRDTETVTGNTIYFGEGSWLTVV.

V is TRBV30 and J is TRBJ2-3; 7 positions agree with TRBD2. CDR3 length: 15 amino acids. J gave up 4 bases and V 2 bases, and 9 bases lay outside the gene matches. Germline loops: CDR1 GTSNPN, CDR2 SVGIG (reference sequence). The CDR3 DNA reads as TGTGCCTGGAGTAAGGTGGGGGGGTCAGCAGATACGCAGTATTTT. It yields the protein CAWSKVGGSADTQYF.

The chain combines TRBV19 with TRBJ2-6; 11 bases map to TRBD2. Trimming at V came to 6 bases and at J to 0 bases, leaving 4 bases not matched to a gene. The CDR3 is 17 residues long. Germline V gene lookup returns CDR1 LNHDA and CDR2 SQIVND (reference sequence). CDR3 in amino acids: CASRLAGDTSGANVLTF. The CDR3 DNA is TGTGCCAGTAGACTAGCGGGGGACACCTCTGGGGCCAACGTCCTGACTTTC.

This chain links TRBV6-6 with TRBJ2-1; the match to TRBD2 covers 13 bases. The CDR3 loop spans 16 amino acids. Germline V gene lookup returns CDR1 MNHNY and CDR2 SVGAGI (reference sequence). V was pared by 6 bases and J by 8 bases, with 10 bases of the junction left unmatched. The DNA of the CDR3 is TGTGCCAGCAGAAGGACTAGCGGGAGTGGGTTCCATGAGCAGTTCTTC. This encodes CASRRTSGSGFHEQFF.

The chain links TRBV6-1 to TRBJ2-2; D not resolved. With 0 bases removed from V and 5 bases from J, the gap between germline ends came to 13 bases. The length of the CDR3 is 16 residues. Germline V lookup: CDR1 MNHNS, CDR2 SASEGT. CDR3 sequence (DNA): TGTGCCAGCAGTGAAGCGGCCGTGGCGTATACCGGGGAGCTGTTTTTT. Translated, it gives CASSEAAVAYTGELFF.

V gene TRBV16 combines with J gene TRBJ1-1, with a possible D match to TRBD1 (6 bases). Germline values: CDR1 KGHSY, CDR2 FQNENV. The V end was cut by 4 bases, the J end by 7 bases, with 16 bases between. This CDR3 spans 14 amino acids. This chain's CDR3 is CASSPTRGGSEAFF. CDR3 DNA: TGTGCCAGCAGCCCTACGAGGGGGGGCAGTGAAGCTTTCTTT.

The chain uses TRBV9 and TRBJ2-2, with TRBD1 matching 7 bases. J was trimmed by 2 bases and V by 2 bases; bases with no gene match: 3. The CDR3 consists of 15 residues. Germline V gene lookup returns CDR1 SGDLS and CDR2 YYNGEE. CDR3 residues: CASSVTGINTGELFF. As DNA, the CDR3 is TGTGCCAGCAGCGTGACAGGGATTAACACCGGGGAGCTGTTTTTT.

The chain links TRBV28 to TRBJ1-5; D ambiguous. Germline V gene lookup returns CDR1 MDHEN and CDR2 SYDVKM. V was shortened by 7 bases and J by 2 bases, with 15 bases between the two germline ends. There are 15 residues in the CDR3. CDR3 DNA sequence: TGTGCCAGCAACTCATACCTGGCGGGCAATCAGCCCCAGCATTTT. Translating gives CASNSYLAGNQPQHF.

V is TRBV19 and J is TRBJ1-5, with D possibly being TRBD1 (5 bases). Trimming removed 6 bases from V and 2 bases from J, with 14 bases in between. This CDR3 is built from 15 residues. Germline V gene sequence: CDR1 LNHDA, CDR2 SQIVND (reference sequence). The CDR3 DNA reads as TGTGCCAGTAGCGGGGCGGGGTATGGCAATCAGCCCCAGCATTTT. Translation: CASSGAGYGNQPQHF.

The chain carries TRBV5-1 and TRBJ2-3, with 11 nucleotides matching TRBD2. J lost 3 bases, V lost 4 bases, and 7 bases had no gene match. Looked up from germline, CDR1 is SGHRS and CDR2 is YFSETQ. This CDR3 is built from 16 residues. The CDR3 nucleotides read TGCGCCAGCAGCCCCTTGACTAGCGGGAAAACAGATACGCAGTATTTT. This encodes CASSPLTSGKTDTQYF.

The V and J genes are TRBV5-4 and TRBJ2-7; 8 bases match TRBD1. Germline V gene sequence: CDR1 SGHNT, CDR2 YYREEE (reference sequence). CDR3 length equals 13 residues. Trimming took 4 bases from V and 5 from J; bases not matched to a gene: 5. The CDR3 coding sequence is TGTGCCAGCAGCGGACAGGGCCTGAACGAGCAGTACTTC. It specifies CASSGQGLNEQYF.